What follows are 32 T cell receptor beta chains derived from one specimen sequenced in a study of beta chain features in type 1 diabetes. cDNA synthesis used the whole RNA isolate, giving expressed TCRB sequences. The repertoire was sequenced with immunoSEQ multiplex PCR; TCRdb's copy has only in-frame clones and lacks some. The sample consists of 350,000 to 400,000 clones, around 16% of them appearing once. The sequencing input was naive CD4+ T cells from blood. The receptors originated from a woman aged 18-30 years in good health.

On this clone: A junction end diverges from the germline sequence, so it may reflect a read error. The J gene is TRBJ2-7, the V gene TRBV15, with D maybe TRBD2 (5 bases). The CDR3 has 15 residues. Germline V gene sequence: CDR1 LNHNV, CDR2 YYDKDF (reference sequence). DNA of the CDR3: TGTGCCACTAGCAGCCCTGGACTCGACTTCTACGAGCAGTACTTC. This sequence encodes CATSSPGLDFYEQYF.

The sample holds a few counts of this clone. This chain links TRBV7-9 with TRBJ2-7; 7 bases fit TRBD2. Germline trimming cut 5 bases from V and 3 bases from J; bases unmatched to any gene: 13. CDR3 length: 16 residues. The germline CDR1 and CDR2 sequences are SEHNR and FQNEAQ (reference sequence). Here the CDR3 reads CASSTLGGEAGYEQYF. As DNA, the CDR3 is TGTGCCAGCAGCACCCTTGGGGGGGAAGCGGGCTACGAGCAGTACTTC.

This clone was seen only a few times. The chain combines TRBV29-1 with TRBJ2-1; D is perhaps TRBD1 (5 bases). Germline CDR1 SQVTM, CDR2 ANQGSEA. Trimming took 5 bases from V and 5 from J, leaving 10 bases between them. This CDR3 spans 12 amino acids. The CDR3 coding sequence is TGCAGCGTTTCGGACACAAACAATGAGCAGTTCTTC. It yields the protein CSVSDTNNEQFF.

The chain is built from TRBV27 and TRBJ2-4; D unresolved. This CDR3 is built from 13 residues. Trimming stripped 8 bases from V and 0 bases from J, with 8 bases between. Germline values: CDR1 MNHEY, CDR2 SMNVEV (reference sequence). Written as DNA, the CDR3 is TGTGCCAGCGGGCCACTAGCCAAAAACATTCAGTACTTC. Translation gives CASGPLAKNIQYF.

This clone has just a few counts. The CDR3 bases are TGTGCCAGCAGTTTAGGTGCCCACCAGGTCTATGGCTACACCTTC. Protein: CASSLGAHQVYGYTF. The chain couples TRBV27 to TRBJ1-2; no firm D call. CDR1 is MNHEY, CDR2 SMNVEV, per germline (reference sequence). The CDR3 totals 15 residues. The ends were cut back, 2 bases at V and 4 bases at J, with 14 bases in the middle.

J is TRBJ2-7 and V is TRBV11-2; TRBD2 matches 7 bases. This CDR3 has 17 residues. Germline loops: CDR1 SGHAT, CDR2 FQNNGV. The V gene end was trimmed by 3 bases and the J gene end by 6 bases; junction bases not matched to a gene: 17. Here the CDR3 DNA reads TGTGCCAGCAGCTTTAGGGACCCCACTAGCGTTGGATTCGAGCAGTACTTC. Translation gives CASSFRDPTSVGFEQYF.

The rearrangement uses TRBV6-5 and TRBJ2-7; maybe TRBD1 (6 bases). The CDR3 has 14 amino acids. Per germline, CDR1 MNHEY and CDR2 SVGAGI. V lost 4 bases and J lost 1, with 11 bases in between. CDR3 DNA: TGTGCCAGCAGTTCGCAGGGGAAGTCCTACGAGCAGTACTTC. Its translation: CASSSQGKSYEQYF.

For this clone: Other DNA sequences in the same sample also yield this CDR3. The rearrangement links TRBV7-2 to TRBJ1-2; D unresolved. From germline, CDR1 is SGHTA and CDR2 FQGNSA. The CDR3 length is 13 residues. Trimming removed 1 base at V and 2 bases at J, with 5 bases between. CDR3 DNA: TGTGCCAGCAGCTTAGACAGCAACTATGGCTACACCTTC. The encoded protein is CASSLDSNYGYTF. Supplemented by reference TRBV7-2 and TRBJ1-2, the full variable domain reads GAGVSQSPSNKVTEKGKDVELRCDPISGHTALYWYRQSLGQGLEFLIYFQGNSAPDKSGLPSDRFSAERTGGSVSTLTIQRTQQEDSAVYLCASSLDSNYGYTFGSGTRLTVV.

V usage is TRBV5-1 and J usage is TRBJ2-1; 11 nucleotides align to TRBD2. The CDR3 is 19 residues long. Germline trimming cut 0 bases from V and 0 bases from J; bases unmatched to any gene: 8. The germline CDR1 and CDR2 sequences are SGHRS and YFSETQ. The CDR3 loop is CASSLVAGGAPSSYNEQFF. Written as DNA, the CDR3 is TGCGCCAGCAGCTTGGTAGCGGGAGGGGCGCCGAGCTCCTACAATGAGCAGTTCTTC.

This clone turned up a few times. The chain has TRBV28 and TRBJ2-1; tentative D call: TRBD1 (6 bases). CDR1 is MDHEN, CDR2 SYDVKM, per germline. The CDR3 has 14 amino acids. V was cut by 7 bases and J by 4 bases, with 14 bases left in between. The chain's CDR3 is CASTLITGYNEQFF. CDR3 nucleotides: TGTGCCAGCACCCTCATCACAGGGTACAATGAGCAGTTCTTC.

In its sample, this clone was seen a few times. The genes are TRBV4-2 and TRBJ2-3, with 7 bases matching TRBD2. Germline values: CDR1 LGHNA, CDR2 YNFKEQ. The CDR3 spans 13 residues. Germline trimming cut 4 bases from V and 6 bases from J; bases unmatched to any gene: 4. In DNA, the CDR3 is TGTGCCAGCAGCCTCCGGGAGGCGGATACGCAGTATTTT. This codes for CASSLREADTQYF.

The chain has TRBV10-3 and TRBJ2-7; D gene unclear. Per the germline V gene, CDR1 is ENHRY and CDR2 is SYGVKD. This CDR3 spans 14 amino acids. V lost 4 bases and J 3 bases, leaving 13 bases between the germline ends. CDR3: CAISGPFSNYEQYF. CDR3 DNA: TGTGCCATCAGTGGCCCCTTCTCTAACTACGAGCAGTACTTC.

V usage is TRBV9 and J usage is TRBJ2-6; unclear D gene. Trimming cost V 4 bases and J 0 bases, with 11 bases left between them. CDR1 and CDR2 (germline): SGDLS, YYNGEE. The CDR3 totals 16 residues. The CDR3 reads CASSQDTYSGANVLTF. DNA for the CDR3: TGTGCCAGCAGCCAAGACACCTACTCTGGGGCCAACGTCCTGACTTTC.

The chain carries TRBV19 and TRBJ1-1; 7 positions match TRBD1. Losses at the gene ends were 5 bases for V and 2 bases for J; bases not matched to a gene: 5. Germline V CDR1 and CDR2: LNHDA, SQIVND (reference sequence). CDR3 size: 14 residues. The DNA for the CDR3 is TGTGCCAGTAGTTTCGGGACAGACAACACTGAAGCTTTCTTT. Its protein is CASSFGTDNTEAFF.

Only a few counts were recorded for this clone. The chain recombines TRBV4-1 with TRBJ2-4, with TRBD2 identical over 13 bases. Germline trimming cut 1 base from V and 8 bases from J; bases unmatched to any gene: 11. This CDR3 is built from 18 residues. CDR1 MGHRA and CDR2 YSYEKL come from the germline V gene. CDR3 sequence (DNA): TGCGCCAGCAGCCAAGGGCGGACTAGCGGGAGCAATAGGGACATTCAGTACTTC. Translation gives CASSQGRTSGSNRDIQYF.

V gene TRBV28 combines with J gene TRBJ1-5; D unclear. Germline values: CDR1 MDHEN, CDR2 SYDVKM. V lost 8 bases to trimming and J lost 4 bases, with 9 bases between them. The CDR3 is 12 amino acids. The chain's CDR3 is CASENSNQPQHF. CDR3 DNA sequence: TGTGCCAGCGAAAACTCAAATCAGCCCCAGCATTTT.

This clone has just a few counts. V is TRBV28 and J is TRBJ2-7, with a possible D match to TRBD2 (5 bases). Germline V gene sequence: CDR1 MDHEN, CDR2 SYDVKM. This CDR3 has 15 residues. Trimming took 5 bases from V and 7 from J, leaving 21 bases between them. CDR3 sequence reads: CASSPVGGWDSEQYF. The CDR3 DNA reads TGTGCCAGCAGTCCAGTTGGCGGGTGGGATTCTGAGCAGTACTTC.

The J gene is TRBJ1-1, the V gene TRBV10-3, with a weak D call TRBD1 (5 bases). The CDR3 sequence is 14 residues long. Trimming pared 6 bases from V and 5 bases from J, leaving 16 bases between. Germline V CDR1 and CDR2: ENHRY, SYGVKD. The CDR3 DNA reads as TGTGCCATCAGCGGAGGGACTCCCGGGACTGAAGCTTTCTTT. Its translation is CAISGGTPGTEAFF.

This chain links TRBV7-9 with TRBJ2-7; TRBD1 matches 9 bases. V shed 10 bases, J shed 5 bases, and the junction held 12 bases outside the gene matches. The length of the CDR3 is 14 residues. Germline V lookup: CDR1 SEHNR, CDR2 FQNEAQ (reference sequence). CDR3 bases: TGTGCCACACCCCGCGGGACAGGGATGAACGAGCAGTACTTC. Its protein is CATPRGTGMNEQYF.

This clone was observed a few times. CDR3 loop: CAWSDSGTSSGGTQYF. In DNA form, the CDR3 reads TGTGCCTGGAGCGATTCCGGGACATCATCAGGGGGGACCCAGTACTTC. The rearrangement uses TRBV30 and TRBJ2-5; TRBD1 matches 7 bases. Trimming cost V 3 bases and J 7 bases; bases outside gene matches: 17. Looked up from germline, CDR1 is GTSNPN and CDR2 is SVGIG (reference sequence). The CDR3 consists of 16 residues.

This chain joins TRBV6-1 and TRBJ2-3; D might be TRBD1 (5 bases). Trimming cost V 9 bases and J 4 bases, with 17 bases left between them. In germline, CDR1 is MNHNS, CDR2 SASEGT. This CDR3 spans 14 amino acids. The CDR3 bases are TGTGCCAGTGGCCGGTGGGGCGCCGCAGATACGCAGTATTTT. This gives the protein CASGRWGAADTQYF.

In its sample, this clone was seen a few times. This chain connects TRBV7-6 to TRBJ2-5; 8 positions match TRBD2. V shed 8 bases and J 2 bases; nucleotides not matched to a gene: 4. The CDR3 loop spans 13 amino acids. Germline CDR1 is SGHVS and CDR2 is FNYEAQ. The CDR3 DNA sequence: TGTGCCAGCCGTACTAGCGGTCAAGAGACCCAGTACTTC. This sequence encodes CASRTSGQETQYF.

The chain links TRBV18 to TRBJ2-7, with D hard to call. V was pared by 3 bases and J by 3 bases, with 12 bases between. Germline CDR1 KGHSH, CDR2 LQKENI. The CDR3 has 14 residues. CDR3 nucleotides: TGTGCCAGCTCACCCACCCTAACAGTCTACGAGCAGTACTTC. This codes for CASSPTLTVYEQYF.

The J gene is TRBJ1-1, the V gene TRBV28, with 8 nucleotides matching TRBD1. The germline gives CDR1 MDHEN, CDR2 SYDVKM. The CDR3 sequence is 15 residues long. V shed 6 bases and J 1 base; nucleotides not matched to a gene: 7. Written as DNA, the CDR3 is TGTGCCAGCAGCCCGAAGACAGGGGCGAACACTGAAGCTTTCTTT. Translating gives CASSPKTGANTEAFF. Together with reference TRBV28 and TRBJ1-1, the CDR3 gives the full variable domain: DVKVTQSSRYLVKRTGEKVFLECVQDMDHENMFWYRQDPGLGLRLIYFSYDVKMKEKGDIPEGYSVSREKKERFSLILESASTNQTSMYLCASSPKTGANTEAFFGQGTRLTVV.

This clone occurred once. The chain has TRBV28 and TRBJ2-2; TRBD2 matches at 13 bases. Germline trimming cut 2 bases from V and 7 bases from J; bases unmatched to any gene: 1. CDR3 length: 15 amino acids. CDR1 MDHEN and CDR2 SYDVKM come from the germline V gene. The DNA for the CDR3 is TGTGCCAGCAGTTTAACTAGCGGGAGGGTCGGGGAGCTGTTTTTT. Residues: CASSLTSGRVGELFF.

The rearrangement joins TRBV5-4 to TRBJ1-4, with D possibly being TRBD1 (5 bases). The germline V gene encodes CDR1 SGHNT and CDR2 YYREEE (reference sequence). Trimming took 4 bases from V and 1 from J, leaving 14 bases between them. The length of the CDR3 is 16 residues. The CDR3 DNA is TGTGCCAGCAGCGGGACTCCGGGAGAAACTAATGAAAAACTGTTTTTT. It is translated as CASSGTPGETNEKLFF. The entire variable domain, with the rest obtained from reference TRBV5-4 and TRBJ1-4, is as follows: ETGVTQSPTHLIKTRGQQVTLRCSSQSGHNTVSWYQQALGQGPQFIFQYYREEENGRGNFPPRFSGLQFPNYSSELNVNALELDDSALYLCASSGTPGETNEKLFFGSGTQLSVL.

A few counts support this clone. This chain links TRBV4-3 with TRBJ2-2; the D is unclear. V was pared by 0 bases and J by 6 bases, with 11 bases between. Germline CDR1 LGHNA, CDR2 YSLEER. The CDR3 is made up of 15 amino acids. This CDR3 reads CASSQDRFDAGELFF. CDR3 DNA sequence: TGCGCCAGCAGCCAAGACAGGTTTGACGCCGGGGAGCTGTTTTTT.

This clone showed up just a few times. For the CDR3, the DNA is TGTGCCAGCAGCGGGAGTTGGGGCGGGGAGCTGTTTTTT. Its translation: CASSGSWGGELFF. The J gene is TRBJ2-2, the V gene TRBV5-4; possible D gene TRBD2, 5 bases. The V gene lost 4 bases and the J gene lost 7 bases, with 11 bases spanning the gap. Looked up from germline, CDR1 is SGHNT and CDR2 is YYREEE (reference sequence). The CDR3 sequence is 13 residues long.

The rearrangement joins TRBV15 to TRBJ1-2, with no clear D. The CDR3 is 13 amino acids. Trimming shortened V by 0 bases and J by 8 bases, and 10 bases separated the two germline ends. Germline V gene sequence: CDR1 LNHNV, CDR2 YYDKDF (reference sequence). This chain's CDR3 is CATSRDPRRGYTF. The CDR3 nucleotides are TGTGCCACCAGCAGAGATCCTCGGCGGGGCTACACCTTC. Based on the CDR3 plus reference TRBV15 and TRBJ1-2, the full variable domain is DAMVIQNPRYQVTQFGKPVTLSCSQTLNHNVMYWYQQKSSQAPKLLFHYYDKDFNNEADTPDNFQSRRPNTSFCFLDIRSPGLGDTAMYLCATSRDPRRGYTFGSGTRLTVV.

The table lists this clone with a few counts. The chain joins TRBV9 to TRBJ2-3; D gene uncertain. With 1 base removed from V and 2 bases from J, the gap between germline ends came to 8 bases. CDR1 is SGDLS, CDR2 YYNGEE, per germline. The CDR3 is made up of 14 amino acids. CDR3 protein: CASSVREVTDTQYF. Here the CDR3 DNA reads TGTGCCAGCAGCGTAAGAGAGGTCACAGATACGCAGTATTTT.

A few counts support this clone. The chain uses TRBV21-1 and TRBJ2-7; the table's TRBD2 call for D was not verified on the DNA. TRBV21-1 is flagged as a pseudogene. This CDR3 comprises 12 residues. The CDR3 DNA sequence: TGTGCCAGCAGCGGACTAGCGGACGGGCAGTACTTC. Residues: CASSGLADGQYF.

This clone has only a few counts. The chain employs TRBV28 and TRBJ2-7; the D gene is possibly TRBD1 (6 bases). This CDR3 has 16 amino acids. Germline-derived CDR1 and CDR2 are MDHEN and SYDVKM. V was pared by 5 bases and J by 0 bases, with 17 bases between. This CDR3 reads CASSVTTTGRSYEQYF. CDR3 DNA: TGTGCCAGCAGTGTGACGACGACAGGACGCTCCTACGAGCAGTACTTC. The variable domain in full, completed from reference TRBV28 and TRBJ2-7, reads DVKVTQSSRYLVKRTGEKVFLECVQDMDHENMFWYRQDPGLGLRLIYFSYDVKMKEKGDIPEGYSVSREKKERFSLILESASTNQTSMYLCASSVTTTGRSYEQYFGPGTRLTVT.